The rows below give T cell receptor beta chains drawn from one sample of a study of early T cells in non-severe SARS-CoV-2 infection. TCRdb ran MiXCR on the 5' RACE reads and lists one entry per CDR3 protein. Of 60,000 or so distinct CDR3 sequences detected, roughly 9% appear once; the ten largest clones hold less than 25%. Sample: whole blood. The origin of the receptors is an adult who was a healthcare worker with PCR-confirmed SARS-CoV-2 infection or an uninfected control (not recorded which). Both conserved end residues are part of each CDR3. Fields, in order: J gene, D gene, CDR3 length, V gene, clone size, CDR3 DNA, CDR3 protein. The D gene is left open where the match is weak. Where a row states a size, it is once, few, many or the class of an expanded clone; other rows omit it.

j_gene: TRBJ1-6; d_gene: NA; len: 15; v_gene: TRBV7-2; abundance: many; CDR3nt: TGTGCCAGCAGCTTCAGAAACAGGGCGAGGTCACCCCTCCACTTT; CDR3aa: CASSFRNRARSPLHF
j_gene: TRBJ2-5; d_gene: TRBD2; len: 18; v_gene: TRBV3-1; abundance: few; CDR3nt: TGTGCCAGCAGCCGAGCGGGACTAGCGGGGTCGTCTGAAGAGACCCAGTACTTC; CDR3aa: CASSRAGLAGSSEETQYF
j_gene: TRBJ1-3; d_gene: NA; len: 14; v_gene: TRBV25-1; abundance: NA; CDR3nt: TGTGCCAGCAGTGACGGGGCTTCTGGAAACACCATATATTTT; CDR3aa: CASSDGASGNTIYF
j_gene: TRBJ2-6; d_gene: TRBD1; len: 17; v_gene: TRBV4-2; abundance: few; CDR3nt: TGTGCCAGCAGCCCTAGTCAGGGGGCAGATGGGGCCAACGTCCTGACTTTC; CDR3aa: CASSPSQGADGANVLTF
j_gene: TRBJ1-2; d_gene: NA; len: 14; v_gene: TRBV30; abundance: NA; CDR3nt: TGTGCCTGTCCCCTCGCAGGTAGGAGCTATGGCTACACCTTC; CDR3aa: CACPLAGRSYGYTF
j_gene: TRBJ2-3; d_gene: NA; len: 14; v_gene: TRBV20-1; abundance: many; CDR3nt: TGCAGTGCTAGAAAGGTCCTCACATCCGATACGCAGTATTTT; CDR3aa: CSARKVLTSDTQYF
j_gene: TRBJ2-7; d_gene: NA; len: 12; v_gene: TRBV10-1; abundance: NA; CDR3nt: TGCGCCAGCGGGGGATCGAGTTACGAGCAGTACTTC; CDR3aa: CASGGSSYEQYF
j_gene: TRBJ2-3; d_gene: NA; len: 14; v_gene: TRBV2; abundance: many; CDR3nt: TGTGCCAGCAGTGAAGACCAACTAGAAGATACGCAGTATTTT; CDR3aa: CASSEDQLEDTQYF
j_gene: TRBJ2-1; d_gene: NA; len: 12; v_gene: TRBV29-1; abundance: NA; CDR3nt: TGCAGCGTTGAAGACTACAACAATGAGCAGTTCTTC; CDR3aa: CSVEDYNNEQFF
j_gene: TRBJ2-1; d_gene: TRBD1; len: 12; v_gene: TRBV10-3; abundance: NA; CDR3nt: TGTGCCAACCGGGACAGGGACAATGAGCAGTTCTTC; CDR3aa: CANRDRDNEQFF
j_gene: TRBJ2-6; d_gene: NA; len: 15; v_gene: TRBV7-9; abundance: few; CDR3nt: TGTGCCAGCAGCCAGGGGAACTCTGGGGCCAACGTCCTGACTTTC; CDR3aa: CASSQGNSGANVLTF
j_gene: TRBJ1-1; d_gene: NA; len: 15; v_gene: TRBV7-3; abundance: NA; CDR3nt: TGTGCCAGCAGCTTAGGCCCGGGGTCAAGCACTGAAGCTTTCTTT; CDR3aa: CASSLGPGSSTEAFF
j_gene: TRBJ1-2; d_gene: TRBD1; len: 13; v_gene: TRBV10-3; abundance: many; CDR3nt: TGTGCCATCAACCCGGACAGGAAGGATGGCTACACCTTC; CDR3aa: CAINPDRKDGYTF
j_gene: TRBJ2-7; d_gene: NA; len: 15; v_gene: TRBV10-3; abundance: NA; CDR3nt: TGTGCCATCAGTGTGGGGCAGGGAGTCATGAACGAGCAGTACTTC; CDR3aa: CAISVGQGVMNEQYF
j_gene: TRBJ2-1; d_gene: NA; len: 13; v_gene: TRBV4-2; abundance: many; CDR3nt: TGTGCCAGCAGCCAAGGACAGACACTGGAGCAGTTCTTC; CDR3aa: CASSQGQTLEQFF
j_gene: TRBJ2-1; d_gene: NA; len: 14; v_gene: TRBV5-1; abundance: NA; CDR3nt: TGCGCCAGCAGCTTGGGGCAGACCCCCAATGAGCAGTTCTTC; CDR3aa: CASSLGQTPNEQFF
j_gene: TRBJ2-7; d_gene: TRBD1; len: 16; v_gene: TRBV6-5; abundance: many; CDR3nt: TGTGCCAGCAGTTACCAACAGGGGGGCCAGGGGAACGAGCAGTACTTC; CDR3aa: CASSYQQGGQGNEQYF
j_gene: TRBJ2-3; d_gene: NA; len: 17; v_gene: TRBV7-8; abundance: many; CDR3nt: TGTGCCAGCAGCTTAAGAGTAGGCGGGTCTAGCACAGATACGCAGTATTTT; CDR3aa: CASSLRVGGSSTDTQYF
j_gene: TRBJ2-7; d_gene: NA; len: 15; v_gene: TRBV10-3; abundance: few; CDR3nt: TGTGCCATCAGTGGGCCAGCGGACAGAGCTATTGAGCAGTACTTC; CDR3aa: CAISGPADRAIEQYF
j_gene: TRBJ1-4; d_gene: NA; len: 15; v_gene: TRBV18; abundance: few; CDR3nt: TGTGCCAGCTCACCAACCGGTGCAACTAATGAAAAACTGTTTTTT; CDR3aa: CASSPTGATNEKLFF
j_gene: TRBJ2-1; d_gene: TRBD2; len: 15; v_gene: TRBV20-1; abundance: NA; CDR3nt: TGCAGTGCTAGAGCTCTTTACCCTAGCGGGAATGAGCAGTTCTTC; CDR3aa: CSARALYPSGNEQFF
j_gene: TRBJ1-2; d_gene: NA; len: 18; v_gene: TRBV7-9; abundance: many; CDR3nt: TGTGCCAGCAGCGAAATCAGCGGGACCTTCAGACCCCCCTATGGCTACACCTTC; CDR3aa: CASSEISGTFRPPYGYTF
j_gene: TRBJ1-1; d_gene: TRBD1; len: 12; v_gene: TRBV2; abundance: NA; CDR3nt: TGTGCCAGCAGGCAGGGGGAAGCTGAAGCTTTCTTT; CDR3aa: CASRQGEAEAFF
j_gene: TRBJ2-3; d_gene: NA; len: 15; v_gene: TRBV11-2; abundance: NA; CDR3nt: TGTGCCAGCAGCCCCTACTGGGGAAGCACAGATACGCAGTATTTT; CDR3aa: CASSPYWGSTDTQYF
j_gene: TRBJ1-1; d_gene: NA; len: 13; v_gene: TRBV5-1; abundance: NA; CDR3nt: TGCGCCAGCTTTTCGGATGCGAGGACTGAAGCTTTCTTT; CDR3aa: CASFSDARTEAFF
j_gene: TRBJ2-2; d_gene: TRBD1; len: 15; v_gene: TRBV9; abundance: NA; CDR3nt: TGTGCCAGCAGCACGGGACAGGCGAACACCGGGGAGCTGTTTTTT; CDR3aa: CASSTGQANTGELFF
j_gene: TRBJ2-1; d_gene: NA; len: 11; v_gene: TRBV12-3/TRBV12-4; abundance: few; CDR3nt: TGTGCCAGCAGTTTAGGCCAAGTCCCGTATTTC; CDR3aa: CASSLGQVPYF
j_gene: TRBJ2-5; d_gene: NA; len: 14; v_gene: TRBV5-4; abundance: few; CDR3nt: TGTGCCAGCAGCTTGGAGGCAGGGAGGGAGACCCAGTACTTC; CDR3aa: CASSLEAGRETQYF
j_gene: TRBJ2-7; d_gene: TRBD2; len: 12; v_gene: TRBV29-1; abundance: NA; CDR3nt: TGCAGCGTTGAGATCGGGGGGAGCGAGCAGTACTTC; CDR3aa: CSVEIGGSEQYF
j_gene: TRBJ2-3; d_gene: NA; len: 13; v_gene: TRBV2; abundance: many; CDR3nt: TGTGCCAGCAGCGGAGACAGCACAGATACGCAGTATTTT; CDR3aa: CASSGDSTDTQYF
j_gene: TRBJ1-1; d_gene: NA; len: 11; v_gene: TRBV12-3/TRBV12-4; abundance: many; CDR3nt: TGTGCCAGCAGTTTATTGTCTCGGCCTTTCTTT; CDR3aa: CASSLLSRPFF
j_gene: TRBJ1-1; d_gene: NA; len: 14; v_gene: TRBV5-1; abundance: NA; CDR3nt: TGCGCCAGCAGCCTAACAGTCATGAACACTGAAGCTTTCTTT; CDR3aa: CASSLTVMNTEAFF